This TCR beta chain was obtained from a study of shared clonotypes between healthy human individuals. About the study: Per donor, CD8 memory used one plate, CD8 naive used two, CD4 memory used three and CD4 naive used three.

This CDR3 contains 13 residues. Germline V lookup: CDR1 SNHLY, CDR2 FYNNEI. Trimming removed 11 bases from V and 5 bases from J, with 18 bases in between. The data were produced by immunoSEQ multiplex PCR, yet TCRdb's version contains in-frame clones alone and is incomplete. The data hold about 510,000 clones, with almost 97% observed a single time. V gene TRBV2 combines with J gene TRBJ2-5; D tentatively reads TRBD1 or TRBD2 (6 bases each). The sequenced material came from naive CD4+ T cells sorted from blood. The subset was: CD45RA+ positively selected. The clonotype originates from a woman in her twenties or thirties in good health. CDR3 amino acids: CAGGRNHGETQYF. The DNA of the CDR3 is TGTGCCGGGGGGCGGAACCACGGGGAGACCCAGTACTTC.